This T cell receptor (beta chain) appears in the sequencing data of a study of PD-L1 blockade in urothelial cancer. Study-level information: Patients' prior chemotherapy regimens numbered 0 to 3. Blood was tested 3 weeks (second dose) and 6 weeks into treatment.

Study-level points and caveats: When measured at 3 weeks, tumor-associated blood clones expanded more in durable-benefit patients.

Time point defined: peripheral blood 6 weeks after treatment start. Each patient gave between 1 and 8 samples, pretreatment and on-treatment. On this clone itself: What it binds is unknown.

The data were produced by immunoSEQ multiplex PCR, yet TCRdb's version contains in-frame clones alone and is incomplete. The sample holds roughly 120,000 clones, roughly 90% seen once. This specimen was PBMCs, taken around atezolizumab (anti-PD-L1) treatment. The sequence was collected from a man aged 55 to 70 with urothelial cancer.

The CDR3, as DNA: TGTGCCAGCAGCTTGTACAGACAGGGGGTTTTCTACGAGCAGTACTTC. Encoded protein: CASSLYRQGVFYEQYF. The chain recombines TRBV5-6 with TRBJ2-7; the match to TRBD1 covers 9 bases. Trimming cost V 1 base and J 3 bases; bases outside gene matches: 8. This CDR3 comprises 16 residues. Germline V lookup: CDR1 SGHDT, CDR2 YYEEEE.